This TCR beta chain was profiled in a study of TIL therapy for anti-PD-1-resistant metastatic lung cancer. CDR1 is SGHRS and CDR2 is YFSETQ in the germline V gene. The V gene lost 4 bases and the J gene lost 7 bases, with 15 bases spanning the gap. The CDR3 contains 14 residues. This was the immunoSEQ v3 assay. Profiled with immunoSEQ multiplex PCR; TCRdb holds only in-frame clones, not every one. The sample has more than 35,000 clones; around 67% are singletons. Stated time point: pre-treatment sample, taken before nivolumab and TIL therapy. Enrollment ran from October 2017 to early 2020. The sequence was collected from a person aged 25 to 79 with non-small cell lung cancer. The specimen comprised blood, sampled at baseline. The V and J genes are TRBV5-1 and TRBJ2-1; TRBD2 might be the D (6 bases). The CDR3 nucleotides are TGCGCCAGCAGCCCCCGGGGAGGCGCAAATGAGCAGTTCTTC. It is translated as CASSPRGGANEQFF.